The rows below give T cell receptor beta chains drawn from one sample of a study of OX40 agonist ivuxolimab in advanced cancers. TCRdb's table, derived via immunoSEQ multiplex PCR, lists solely in-frame clones and lacks some. This table has around 60,000 clones, approximately 90% appearing once. The material sequenced was CD4+ or CD8+ T cells sorted from blood, taken in a trial of the OX40 agonist ivuxolimab. The receptors derive from an adult with an advanced solid tumor such as melanoma, head and neck, liver or kidney cancer. CDR3s include the opening cysteine and the closing phenylalanine or tryptophan. Fields, in order: V gene, J gene, CDR3 protein.

TRBV5-6	TRBJ2-7	CASSFGTGGYEQYF
TRBV5-1	TRBJ2-1	CASSRGASINEQFF
TRBV7-6	TRBJ1-6	CASSQSQGGLLSPLHF
TRBV6-4	TRBJ2-1	CASNDGRAYYNEQFF
TRBV6-1	TRBJ2-1	CASWLAGEGGNEQFF
TRBV4-3	TRBJ2-5	CASSQAIGLETQYF
TRBV9	TRBJ2-2	CASSALGTVANTGELFF
TRBV27	TRBJ1-1	CASATGNTEAFF
TRBV18	TRBJ2-7	CASLAGDRNEQYF
TRBV6-4	TRBJ2-5	CASSVRGRGRETQYF
TRBV7-2	TRBJ2-7	CASSPLVVYEQYF
TRBV11-2	TRBJ2-2	CASSLGTGELFF
TRBV29-1	TRBJ1-2	CSVEEVADVTGDYGYTF
TRBV19	TRBJ1-1	CATRAEGLFTEAFF
TRBV7-6	TRBJ2-7	CASSLESSGFSSYEQYF
TRBV4-3	TRBJ2-7	CASSQVLGVGYEQYF
TRBV11-2	TRBJ2-7	CASSLVSSGNDEQYF
TRBV9	TRBJ2-1	CASSSSGSRAYNEQFF
TRBV12-5	TRBJ2-3	CASGLVGDSYTDTQYF
TRBV11-2	TRBJ1-2	CASSSSVQYGYTF
TRBV7-9	TRBJ2-7	CASSLGLAVDIEQYF
TRBV29-1	TRBJ1-1	CSVDPPGPTPEAFF
TRBV29-1	TRBJ2-1	CSVEREGQGSNEQFF
TRBV10-2	TRBJ2-7	CASSELQSSYEQYF
TRBV19	TRBJ1-2	CASSPGTKVGGYTF
TRBV6-5	TRBJ2-7	CASTGTGHYEQYF
TRBV25-1	TRBJ2-7	CASLIRRSGEQYF
TRBV28	TRBJ1-3	CASAHRGVAGNTIYF
TRBV4-2	TRBJ2-3	CASSQEWGRLRTDTQYF
TRBV11-3	TRBJ2-5	CASSSLTGELETQYF
TRBV12-5	TRBJ2-1	CASGLVGSNEQFF
TRBV4-1	TRBJ2-3	CASSPIAGVIGDTQYF
TRBV7-9	TRBJ2-3	CASSLSNWDTQYF
TRBV5-8	TRBJ2-1	CASSLVLGTGVFNEQFF
TRBV7-6	TRBJ2-7	CASSLDKDRGLYEQYF
TRBV28	TRBJ1-5	CASSLIQGSSNQPQHF
TRBV6-5	TRBJ2-2	CASSYGGTGELFF
TRBV28	TRBJ2-5	CASSFRREGRETQYF
TRBV7-9	TRBJ2-1	CASSERQGAFENEQFF
TRBV7-6	TRBJ1-1	CASSLGELNTEAFF
TRBV7-2	TRBJ2-1	CASSLKAEAYNEQFF
TRBV4-3	TRBJ2-7	CASSPEGQGVYEQYF